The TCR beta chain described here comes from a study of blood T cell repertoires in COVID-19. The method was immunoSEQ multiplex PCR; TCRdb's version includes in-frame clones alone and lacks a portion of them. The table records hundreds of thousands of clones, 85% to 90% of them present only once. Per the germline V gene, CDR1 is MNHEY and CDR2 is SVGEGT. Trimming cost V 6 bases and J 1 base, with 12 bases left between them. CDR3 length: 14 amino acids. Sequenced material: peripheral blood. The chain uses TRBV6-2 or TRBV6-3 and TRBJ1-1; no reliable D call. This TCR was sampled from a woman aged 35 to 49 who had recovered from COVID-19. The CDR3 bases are TGTGCCAGCAGCCCCGGTACCTCGAACACTGAAGCTTTCTTT. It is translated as CASSPGTSNTEAFF.